The text below deals with one TCR beta chain. Its antigen is unknown. The donors were in the roughly 120-subject validation cohort; that cohort was separate from the roughly 680-subject first cohort. Clones were sequenced by immunoSEQ multiplex PCR, and TCRdb holds only the in-frame ones, with some missing. The sample lists fewer than 100,000 clones, more than 75% occurring once. This sample stems from a study of cytomegalovirus exposure and HLA in healthy donors. At the level of the study: Later, an analysis reported that the 120 or so validation repertoires had used the same platform as the roughly 680 first-cohort repertoires.

Study results and caveats: Under in vitro conditions, three CMV-associated chains were confirmed as specific for CMV antigens.

Sequences were obtained from PBMCs. The origin of this receptor is a man aged 25 to 40 in good health and CMV-seronegative.

CDR3 loop: CASSPGQGVDEKLFF. Here the CDR3 DNA reads TGTGCCAGCTCACCGGGACAGGGGGTCGACGAAAAACTGTTTTTT. J is TRBJ1-4 and V is TRBV18; 11 bases are a match to TRBD1. CDR3 size: 15 residues. V lost 3 bases to trimming and J lost 8 bases; unmatched junction nucleotides: 5. Germline lookup yields CDR1 KGHSH and CDR2 LQKENI.